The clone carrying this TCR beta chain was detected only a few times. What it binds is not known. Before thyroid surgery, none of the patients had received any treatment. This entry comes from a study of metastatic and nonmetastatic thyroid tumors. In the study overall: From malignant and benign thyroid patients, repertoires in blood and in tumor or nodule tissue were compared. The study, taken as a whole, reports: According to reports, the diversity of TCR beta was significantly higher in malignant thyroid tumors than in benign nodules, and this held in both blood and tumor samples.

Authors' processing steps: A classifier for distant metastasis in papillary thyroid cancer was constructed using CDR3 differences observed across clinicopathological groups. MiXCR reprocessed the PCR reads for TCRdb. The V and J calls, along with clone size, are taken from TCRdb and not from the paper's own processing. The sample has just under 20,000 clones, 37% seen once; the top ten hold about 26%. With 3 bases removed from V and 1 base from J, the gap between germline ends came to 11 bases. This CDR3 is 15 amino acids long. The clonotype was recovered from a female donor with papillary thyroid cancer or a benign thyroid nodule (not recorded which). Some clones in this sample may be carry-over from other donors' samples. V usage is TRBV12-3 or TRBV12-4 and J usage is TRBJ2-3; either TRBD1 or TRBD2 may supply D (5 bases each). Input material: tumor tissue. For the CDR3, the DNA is TGTGCCAGCAGTTTTACCCTGGGGGGCACAGATACGCAGTATTTT. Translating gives CASSFTLGGTDTQYF.